Each of the 14 T cell receptor beta chains below was sequenced from the same sample in a study of shared clonotypes between healthy human individuals. Sequencing was performed with immunoSEQ multiplex PCR; in TCRdb, only in-frame clones are kept and a portion is missing. The sample shows about 470,000 clones, about 76% of them seen only once. The sample was PBMCs. The receptors derive from a middle-aged woman in good health. Some clones in this sample may be carry-over from other donors' samples.

This clone was counted a few times. J is TRBJ1-5 and V is TRBV7-3, with 10 nucleotides matching TRBD1. V shed 5 bases, J shed 6 bases, and the junction held 7 bases outside the gene matches. This CDR3 comprises 15 residues. CDR1 is SGHTA, CDR2 FQGTGA, per germline. In DNA, the CDR3 is TGTGCCAGCAGCCTCCGGGACAGGGGAGTTCAGCCCCAGCATTTT. Translated: CASSLRDRGVQPQHF.

In this sample, this clone turned up a few times. The chain links TRBV7-2 to TRBJ1-2; 7 bases line up with TRBD1. The CDR3 consists of 16 residues. Unmatched junction bases numbered 12, after V lost 3 bases and J lost 5 bases. Germline V CDR1 and CDR2: SGHTA, FQGNSA. The CDR3 sequence is CASSFNSGGGLYGYTF. In DNA, the CDR3 is TGTGCCAGCAGCTTCAACTCAGGGGGTGGTCTGTATGGCTACACCTTC.

This chain uses TRBV4-3 with TRBJ1-6; no reliable D call. Germline CDR1 LGHNA, CDR2 YSLEER. This CDR3 has 13 residues. Trimming pared 0 bases from V and 10 bases from J, leaving 7 bases between. The CDR3 is CASSQDSKSPLHF. In nucleotides, the CDR3 is TGCGCCAGCAGCCAAGACTCAAAATCACCCCTCCACTTT.

Here the CDR3 reads CASSPSGTGAYEQYF. CDR3 nucleotide sequence: TGTGCCAGCAGTCCGTCCGGGACAGGGGCATACGAGCAGTACTTC. The rearrangement joins TRBV28 to TRBJ2-7, with TRBD1 identical over 10 bases. The CDR3 spans 15 residues. CDR1 MDHEN and CDR2 SYDVKM come from the germline V gene. Trimming took 5 bases from V and 4 from J; bases not matched to a gene: 8.

This sequence joins TRBV6-1 and TRBJ2-3; 11 bases line up with TRBD2. The germline V gene encodes CDR1 MNHNS and CDR2 SASEGT. This CDR3 region has 14 residues. V lost 5 bases and J lost 6; bases outside the gene matches: 4. The DNA for the CDR3 is TGTGCCAGCAGTAGTCTAGCGGGAGGTGATACGCAGTATTTT. Amino acid sequence: CASSSLAGGDTQYF.

V and J are TRBV7-3 and TRBJ2-7; 10 bases fit TRBD2. V shed 5 bases and J 2 bases; nucleotides not matched to a gene: 6. CDR1 and CDR2 from the germline V gene are SGHTA and FQGTGA. CDR3 length: 15 residues. This chain's CDR3 is CASSPSTSGAYEQYF. The CDR3 DNA is TGTGCCAGCAGCCCCTCAACTAGCGGGGCCTACGAGCAGTACTTC. Drawing the rest from reference TRBV7-3 and TRBJ2-7, the complete variable domain is GAGVSQTPSNKVTEKGKYVELRCDPISGHTALYWYRQSLGQGPEFLIYFQGTGAADDSGLPNDRFFAVRPEGSVSTLKIQRTERGDSAVYLCASSPSTSGAYEQYFGPGTRLTVT.

This chain uses TRBV30 with TRBJ2-4, with TRBD2 matching 11 bases. Germline V gene lookup returns CDR1 GTSNPN and CDR2 SVGIG (reference sequence). V shed 2 bases, J shed 0 bases, and the junction held 15 bases outside the gene matches. This CDR3 comprises 20 residues. The CDR3 coding sequence is TGTGCCTGGAGTCGATTGCGGACTAGCGGGCCAAAGCGAGCCAAAAACATTCAGTACTTC. Translating gives CAWSRLRTSGPKRAKNIQYF.

The V gene is TRBV21-1, the J gene TRBJ2-7; the listed D gene, TRBD1, was not tested against the DNA. TRBV21-1 is a listed pseudogene. There are 16 residues in the CDR3. CDR3 amino acids: CASSTGRTGLTYEQYF. The CDR3 DNA reads TGTGCCAGCAGCACTGGTCGGACAGGGCTAACCTACGAGCAGTACTTC.

V gene TRBV4-1 combines with J gene TRBJ2-6, with 8 positions matching TRBD1. Unmatched junction bases numbered 10, after V lost 6 bases and J lost 0 bases. CDR1 and CDR2 from the germline V gene are MGHRA and YSYEKL. The CDR3 totals 18 residues. This CDR3 reads CASSNYRTGISGANVLTF. CDR3 in DNA: TGCGCCAGCAGTAATTATCGGACAGGGATCTCTGGGGCCAACGTCCTGACTTTC.

This clone has only one observation. This chain uses TRBV19 with TRBJ1-5; 8 nucleotides line up with TRBD1. V lost 10 bases and J lost 7; bases outside the gene matches: 12. The CDR3 totals 14 residues. Looked up from germline, CDR1 is LNHDA and CDR2 is SQIVND (reference sequence). The CDR3 reads CATETGVSRQPQHF. CDR3 bases: TGTGCCACCGAGACAGGGGTCAGTCGGCAGCCCCAGCATTTT.

The chain joins TRBV4-1 to TRBJ1-2; 7 bases are shared with TRBD1. With 1 base clipped from V and 0 bases from J, the junction kept 20 bases outside the gene matches. The germline V gene has CDR1 MGHRA and CDR2 YSYEKL. The CDR3 runs to 21 residues. DNA of the CDR3: TGCGCCAGCAGCCAAGTACGGGGTTTCGAGCCCCGGACAGGAACTAACTATGGCTACACCTTC. Translating it yields CASSQVRGFEPRTGTNYGYTF.

The rearrangement links TRBV11-2 to TRBJ1-2; no clear D gene. The CDR3 has 14 amino acids. The germline V gene has CDR1 SGHAT and CDR2 FQNNGV. Trimming took off 3 bases at V and 1 base at J, with 9 bases between the two ends. The CDR3 loop is CASSFNRNNYGYTF. The CDR3 coding sequence is TGTGCCAGCAGCTTTAACAGAAATAACTATGGCTACACCTTC.

This rearrangement joins TRBV4-3 to TRBJ2-3; 10 bases fit TRBD2. CDR3 length equals 16 residues. CDR1 is LGHNA, CDR2 YSLEER, per germline. Losses at the gene ends were 4 bases for V and 4 bases for J; bases not matched to a gene: 8. The CDR3 DNA reads TGCGCCAGCAGCCCGGAAGGGACTAGCGCGGCAGATACGCAGTATTTT. This encodes CASSPEGTSAADTQYF.

The chain links TRBV25-1 to TRBJ1-1; 7 nucleotides match TRBD1. Germline V gene data show CDR1 as MGHDK and CDR2 as SYGVNS. J was trimmed by 11 bases and V by 1 base; bases with no gene match: 10. This CDR3 comprises 14 residues. The CDR3 is CASSESLDRPDAFF. The CDR3 bases are TGTGCCAGCAGTGAATCCTTGGACAGGCCCGATGCTTTCTTT.